This entry describes one T cell receptor (beta chain). Its antigen is currently unknown. This CDR3 has 8 residues. Looked up from germline, CDR1 is KGHSH and CDR2 is LQKENI. V lost 2 bases and J lost 14, with 3 bases in between. The sample belongs to a study of shared clonotypes between healthy human individuals. Overall study findings and caveats: Limitation of the genetic and exposure-history diversity represented came from the few donors.

Among the donors, all were Caucasian adults who lived in Nashville, Tennessee. The unsorted samples took approximately 98 million PBMCs to get genomic DNA. Unsorted PBMCs provided DNA that was sequenced on ten immunoSEQ deep assay plates. Profiled with immunoSEQ multiplex PCR; TCRdb holds only in-frame clones, not every one. The sample includes about 470,000 clones, roughly 77% of them seen just once. The rearrangement links TRBV18 to TRBJ1-2, with D unresolved. Sequencing used PBMCs. The sequence derives from a woman aged 40 to 50 in good health. Some clones in this sample may be carry-over from other donors' samples. CDR3 sequence (DNA): TGTGCCAGCTCACCAAAAACCTTC. This translates into CASSPKTF. Full variable domain (rest looked up from reference TRBV18 and TRBJ1-2): NAGVMQNPRHLVRRRGQEARLRCSPMKGHSHVYWYRQLPEEGLKFMVYLQKENIIDESGMPKERFSAEFPKEGPSILRIQQVVRGDSAAYFCASSPKTFGSGTRLTVV.